Shown below are 5 T cell receptor beta chains from a single sample sequenced in a study of a mutant IDH1 vaccine in newly diagnosed glioma. As for time point: week 11, during vaccination. Vaccination comprised doses that each held 300 ug of mutant IDH1 20-mer peptide, plus topical imiquimod. These receptors' targets are unknown. TCRdb's copy holds only in-frame clones and misses some; the assay was immunoSEQ multiplex PCR. The table lists tens of thousands of clones, 84% of them singletons. The sequencing here drew on PBMCs, taken from a glioma patient whose treatment included an IDH1 peptide vaccine. Every receptor here comes from a woman between 50 and 59 years old with glioma.

The V call is TRBV6-1, the J call TRBJ1-5; TRBD1 is a possible D gene (6 bases). This CDR3 comprises 15 residues. Germline V gives CDR1 MNHNS, CDR2 SASEGT. V lost 2 bases to trimming and J lost 2 bases, with 10 bases between them. DNA for the CDR3: TGTGCCAGCAGTGAACACGGGGGCGGCAATCAGCCCCAGCATTTT. Protein sequence: CASSEHGGGNQPQHF.

This clone was observed once. In DNA, the CDR3 is TGTGCCAGCAGCTTACAGGGGGAGAGCACTGAAGCTTTCTTT. It is translated as CASSLQGESTEAFF. The gene calls are TRBV7-2 and TRBJ1-1; 7 nucleotides line up with TRBD1. Germline CDR1 reads SGHTA; CDR2 reads FQGNSA. Trimming took 2 bases from V and 4 from J; bases not matched to a gene: 4. The CDR3 extends over 14 amino acids.

This rearrangement joins TRBV19 to TRBJ2-3; 13 bases align to TRBD2. The CDR3 extends over 17 amino acids. J lost 2 bases, V lost 5 bases, and 7 bases had no gene match. CDR1 LNHDA and CDR2 SQIVND come from the germline V gene (reference sequence). The CDR3 sequence: CASSARLAGGPTDTQYF. The DNA for the CDR3 is TGTGCCAGTAGTGCCCGACTAGCGGGGGGACCCACAGATACGCAGTATTTT.

This clone has a handful of counts. The CDR3 DNA reads TGTGCCAGCAGTGAGGACTACACCGGGGAGCTGTTTTTT. As protein: CASSEDYTGELFF. J is TRBJ2-2 and V is TRBV6-4; D possibly corresponds to TRBD2 (5 bases). CDR3 size: 13 residues. The germline V gene has CDR1 MRHNA and CDR2 SNTAGT. With 3 bases removed from V and 3 bases from J, the gap between germline ends came to 5 bases.

The rearrangement joins TRBV27 to TRBJ1-2, with a weak D call TRBD1 (5 bases). Germline V gene lookup returns CDR1 MNHEY and CDR2 SMNVEV (reference sequence). CDR3 length: 15 amino acids. Trimming removed 5 bases at V and 5 bases at J, with 18 bases between. The CDR3: CASSQFLDSYYGYTF. The DNA for the CDR3 is TGTGCCAGCAGTCAATTTTTAGACAGCTATTATGGCTACACCTTC.